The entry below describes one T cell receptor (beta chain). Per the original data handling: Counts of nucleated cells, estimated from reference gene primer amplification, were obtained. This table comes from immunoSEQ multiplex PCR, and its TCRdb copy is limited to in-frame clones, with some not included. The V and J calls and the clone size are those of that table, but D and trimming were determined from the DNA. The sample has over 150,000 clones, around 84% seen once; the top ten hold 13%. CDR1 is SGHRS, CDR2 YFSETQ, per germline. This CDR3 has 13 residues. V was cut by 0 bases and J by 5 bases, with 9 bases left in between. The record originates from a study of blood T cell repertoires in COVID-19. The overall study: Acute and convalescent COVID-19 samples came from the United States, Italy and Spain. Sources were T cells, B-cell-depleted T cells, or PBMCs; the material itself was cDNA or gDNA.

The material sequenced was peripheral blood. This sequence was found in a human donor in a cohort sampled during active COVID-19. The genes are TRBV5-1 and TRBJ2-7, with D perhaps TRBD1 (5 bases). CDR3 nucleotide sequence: TGCGCCAGCAGCTTGGAGGGGCGAGACGAGCAGTACTTC. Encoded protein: CASSLEGRDEQYF.